The 5 T cell receptor beta chains presented below share a single source sample, sequenced in a study of T cell repertoires in cytomegalovirus infection. TCRdb re-called the reads with MiXCR, one entry per CDR3 protein. The sample shows hundreds of thousands of distinct CDR3 sequences, roughly a quarter of them seen only once. The specimen was CD8+ T cells from PBMCs. The receptors stem from a human donor in good health (CMV status not recorded). Some clones in this sample may be carry-over from other donors' samples.

J is TRBJ2-1 and V is TRBV14; perhaps TRBD1 as D (5 bases). The CDR3 has 17 amino acids. Per germline, CDR1 SGHDN and CDR2 FVKESK. Between the trimmed V and J ends, which lost 4 bases and 3 bases, there was a span of 19 bases. CDR3 in amino acids: CASSPALRPGRYNEQFF. CDR3 DNA: TGTGCCAGCAGCCCGGCACTGAGGCCAGGGCGCTACAATGAGCAGTTCTTC.

This clonotype was seen a handful of times. V gene TRBV27 combines with J gene TRBJ2-3, with a weak D call TRBD1 (6 bases). The CDR3 has 16 amino acids. The germline V gene has CDR1 MNHEY and CDR2 SMNVEV (reference sequence). The V and J ends lost 3 bases and 2 bases respectively, with 15 bases between them. The CDR3 DNA reads TGTGCCAGCAGTTTCCTGGGTCAGGGGATCACAGATACGCAGTATTTT. Its protein product is CASSFLGQGITDTQYF.

The V call is TRBV11-2, the J call TRBJ2-7, with 7 bases identical to TRBD1. J was trimmed by 3 bases and V by 3 bases; bases with no gene match: 8. Germline CDR1 is SGHAT and CDR2 is FQNNGV. CDR3 length: 15 residues. This CDR3 reads CASSFGTASFYEQYV. The CDR3 DNA sequence: TGTGCCAGCAGCTTCGGGACAGCCAGCTTCTACGAGCAGTACGTC.

This clonotype was seen ten or more times. J is TRBJ2-7 and V is TRBV6-5; D assignment may be TRBD1 or TRBD2 (5 bases each). V lost 10 bases, J lost 7 bases, and 23 bases lay in between. The CDR3 runs to 14 residues. Germline V gives CDR1 MNHEY, CDR2 SVGAGI. CDR3 nucleotides: TGTGCCACCAAGTTACTGGGGGTGGCCTCTGAGCAGTACTTC. Translated, it gives CATKLLGVASEQYF.

J is TRBJ2-3 and V is TRBV20-1, with D perhaps TRBD1 (5 bases). The CDR3 totals 15 residues. Germline CDR1 is DFQATT and CDR2 is SNEGSKA (reference sequence). V lost 0 bases to trimming and J lost 2 bases, with 12 bases between them. The CDR3 DNA sequence: TGCAGTGCTAGAGATAAGACAGATAACACAGATACGCAGTATTTT. This gives the protein CSARDKTDNTDTQYF.